The 5 T cell receptor beta chains listed next were all sequenced from one sample in a study of beta chain features in type 1 diabetes. As every portion of the isolated RNA was reverse transcribed, the sequencing read expressed TCRB transcripts. The table came from immunoSEQ multiplex PCR; TCRdb's copy has only in-frame clones and leaves some out. The data show about 900,000 clones, with roughly a sixth seen just once and about 0.02% held by the top ten. The sample taken for sequencing was naive CD4+ T cells from blood. These receptors came from a woman aged 18-35 years in good health.

The chain joins TRBV29-1 to TRBJ2-3; no definite D call. V lost 2 bases and J 2 bases, leaving 8 bases between the germline ends. CDR3 length: 13 amino acids. CDR1 is SQVTM, CDR2 ANQGSEA, per germline. The CDR3 bases are TGCAGCGTTGAATCGGGCACCACAGATACGCAGTATTTT. It encodes CSVESGTTDTQYF.

This clone was counted a few times. The V call is TRBV10-3, the J call TRBJ2-7; 9 bases map to TRBD2. The CDR3 spans 15 residues. Germline CDR1 ENHRY, CDR2 SYGVKD. Unmatched junction bases numbered 0, after V lost 0 bases and J lost 0 bases. CDR3 protein: CAISESLAGSYEQYF. Here the CDR3 DNA reads TGTGCCATCAGTGAGTCACTAGCGGGCTCCTACGAGCAGTACTTC.

A few counts support this clone. This chain links TRBV6-6 with TRBJ2-4, with D maybe TRBD2 (5 bases). This CDR3 has 13 amino acids. Germline CDR1 reads MNHNY; CDR2 reads SVGAGI (reference sequence). Trimming removed 4 bases at V and 9 bases at J, with 13 bases between. CDR3 DNA: TGTGCCAGCAGTTCCTCCCGGGATGGCATTCAGTACTTC. Translated: CASSSSRDGIQYF.

The rearrangement joins TRBV11-1 to TRBJ2-7; 9 positions agree with TRBD1. The germline V gene has CDR1 SGHAT and CDR2 FQDESV (reference sequence). V was pared by 3 bases and J by 3 bases, with 3 bases of the junction left unmatched. The CDR3 has 14 residues. The CDR3 reads CASSLTGGSYEQYF. CDR3 nucleotide sequence: TGTGCCAGCAGCTTGACAGGGGGGAGCTACGAGCAGTACTTC.

This clone was seen more than once but under ten times. The rearrangement joins TRBV7-9 to TRBJ2-1; D call uncertain. There are 17 residues in the CDR3. Trimming took off 5 bases at V and 0 bases at J, with 17 bases between the two ends. CDR1 is SEHNR, CDR2 FQNEAQ, per germline (reference sequence). The CDR3 coding sequence is TGTGCCAGCAGCGAGAATGGGGTCCTCAGCTCCTACAATGAGCAGTTCTTC. Its translation is CASSENGVLSSYNEQFF.